This TCR beta chain was observed in a study of T cells expressing NK-cell markers. On the study more broadly: The TCR beta repertoires originated in sorted CD3+CD56+NKG2C+, CD3+CD56+NKG2C- and CD3+CD56-NKG2C+ T cells. General study points: Dominant NKG2C+ clonotypes in five to seven donors made up 1.0-7.0% of CD8+ T cells. HCMV specificity of the expanded NKG2C+ T cell clones stayed unclear. Several donors likewise had their CD3+CD56-NKG2C+ fraction led by these clonotypes.

TCRdb reanalyzed the 5' RACE reads and collapses them to one entry per CDR3 protein, without DNA. The repertoire table contains almost 450,000 distinct CDR3 sequences. This CDR3 contains 16 residues. Per germline, CDR1 SEHNR and CDR2 FQNEAQ (reference sequence). Note on this clonotype: The antigen is undetermined.

The chain recombines TRBV7-9 with TRBJ1-4; checking the TCRdb D call of TRBD1 is not possible without DNA. Sequencing was done on a sample of blood T cells: a sorted CD56 or NKG2C T cell subset, CD4+ or CD8+ T cells, or bulk PBMC T cells (not recorded which). This TCR was sampled from a woman between 18 and 75 years old in good health. CDR3 protein: CASSSWTGGTNEKLFF.